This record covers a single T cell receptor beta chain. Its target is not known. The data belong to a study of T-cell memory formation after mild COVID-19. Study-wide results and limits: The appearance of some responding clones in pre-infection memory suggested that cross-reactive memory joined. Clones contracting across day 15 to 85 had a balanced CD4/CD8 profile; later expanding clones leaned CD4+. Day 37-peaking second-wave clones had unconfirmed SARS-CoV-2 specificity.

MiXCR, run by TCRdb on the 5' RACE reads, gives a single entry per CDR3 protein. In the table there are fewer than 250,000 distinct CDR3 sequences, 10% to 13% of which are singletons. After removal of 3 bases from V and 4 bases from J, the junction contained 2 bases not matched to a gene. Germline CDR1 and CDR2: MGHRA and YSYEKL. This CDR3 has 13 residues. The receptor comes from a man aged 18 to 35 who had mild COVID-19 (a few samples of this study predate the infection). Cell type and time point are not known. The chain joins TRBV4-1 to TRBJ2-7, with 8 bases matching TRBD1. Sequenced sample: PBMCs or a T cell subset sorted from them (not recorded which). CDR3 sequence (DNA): TGCGCCAGCAGCCAGGACAGGGCGTACGAGCAGTACTTC. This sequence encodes CASSQDRAYEQYF.